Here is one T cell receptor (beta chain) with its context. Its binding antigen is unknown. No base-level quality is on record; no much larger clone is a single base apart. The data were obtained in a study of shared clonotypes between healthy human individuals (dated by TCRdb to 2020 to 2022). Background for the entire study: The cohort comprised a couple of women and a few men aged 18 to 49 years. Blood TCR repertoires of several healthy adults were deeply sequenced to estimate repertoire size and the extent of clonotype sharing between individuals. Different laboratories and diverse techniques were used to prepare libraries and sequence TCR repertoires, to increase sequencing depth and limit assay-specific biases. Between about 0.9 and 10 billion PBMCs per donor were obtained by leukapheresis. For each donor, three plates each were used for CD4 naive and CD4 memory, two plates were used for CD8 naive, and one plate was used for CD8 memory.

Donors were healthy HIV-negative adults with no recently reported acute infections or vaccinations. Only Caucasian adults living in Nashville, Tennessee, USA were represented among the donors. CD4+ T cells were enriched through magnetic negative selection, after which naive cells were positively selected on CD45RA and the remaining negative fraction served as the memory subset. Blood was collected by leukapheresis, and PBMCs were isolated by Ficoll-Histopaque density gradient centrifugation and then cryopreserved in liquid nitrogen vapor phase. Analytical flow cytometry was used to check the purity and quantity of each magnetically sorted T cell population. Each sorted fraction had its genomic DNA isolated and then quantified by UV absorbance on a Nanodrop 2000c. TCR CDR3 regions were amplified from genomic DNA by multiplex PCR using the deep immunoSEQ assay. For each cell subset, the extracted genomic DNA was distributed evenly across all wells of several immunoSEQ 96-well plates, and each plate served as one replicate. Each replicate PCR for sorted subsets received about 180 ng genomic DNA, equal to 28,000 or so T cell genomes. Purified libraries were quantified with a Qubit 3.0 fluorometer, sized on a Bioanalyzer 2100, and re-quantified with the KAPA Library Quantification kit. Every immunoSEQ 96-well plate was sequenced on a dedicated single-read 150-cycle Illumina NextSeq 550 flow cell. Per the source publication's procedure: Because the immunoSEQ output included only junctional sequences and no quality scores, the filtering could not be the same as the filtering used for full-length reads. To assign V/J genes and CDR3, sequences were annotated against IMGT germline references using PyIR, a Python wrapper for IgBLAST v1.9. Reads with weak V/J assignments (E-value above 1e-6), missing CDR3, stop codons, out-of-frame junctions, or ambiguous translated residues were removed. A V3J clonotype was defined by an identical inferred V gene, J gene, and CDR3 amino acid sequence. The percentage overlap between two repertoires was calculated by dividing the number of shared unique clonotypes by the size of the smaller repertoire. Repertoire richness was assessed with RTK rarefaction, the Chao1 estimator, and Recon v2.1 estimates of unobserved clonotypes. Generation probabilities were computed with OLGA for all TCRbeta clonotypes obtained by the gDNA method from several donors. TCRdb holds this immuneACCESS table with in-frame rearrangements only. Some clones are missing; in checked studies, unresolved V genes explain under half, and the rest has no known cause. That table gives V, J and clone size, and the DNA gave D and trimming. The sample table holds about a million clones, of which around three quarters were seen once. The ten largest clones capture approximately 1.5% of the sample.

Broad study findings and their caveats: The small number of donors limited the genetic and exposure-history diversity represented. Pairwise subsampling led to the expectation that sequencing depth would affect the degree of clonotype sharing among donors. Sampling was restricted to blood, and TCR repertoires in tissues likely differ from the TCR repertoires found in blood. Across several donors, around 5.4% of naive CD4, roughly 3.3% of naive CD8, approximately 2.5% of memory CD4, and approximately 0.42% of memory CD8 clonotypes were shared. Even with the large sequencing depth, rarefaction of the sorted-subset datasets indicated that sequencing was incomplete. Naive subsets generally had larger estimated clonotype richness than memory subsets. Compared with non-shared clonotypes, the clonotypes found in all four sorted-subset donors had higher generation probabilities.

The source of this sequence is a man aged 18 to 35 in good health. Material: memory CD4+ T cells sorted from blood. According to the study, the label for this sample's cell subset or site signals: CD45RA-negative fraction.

The CDR3 protein is CASSLEKRGPYEQYF. The DNA sequence reads TGCGCCAGCAGCTTGGAGAAGCGGGGTCCCTACGAGCAGTACTTC. The V and J genes are TRBV5-1 and TRBJ2-7; 7 middle bases align to TRBD2. The CDR3 covers 15 residues, taking in both the cysteine and the phenylalanine. Solely the CDR3 DNA is kept, with 45 bases framed from the first base. V trim: 0 bases; J trim: 2 bases; unmatched bases: 5. CDR1 and CDR2 are drawn from the germline V gene: SGHRS, YFSETQ.